The rows below give T cell receptor beta chains drawn from one sample of a study of control samples from healthy donors and cancer patients. Measured with immunoSEQ multiplex PCR; TCRdb has only the in-frame clones, and not every one. Here the sample spans about 140,000 clones, 94% being singletons. Sequencing was done on a sample of blood. The receptors stem from a man in his forties or fifties in good health. Both conserved end residues are part of each CDR3. A D gene is named only where the DNA matches it firmly.

-,TRBJ1-2,TRBV5-1,TGCGCCAGCAGCTTGTATTTGTCGGACATCCTAGCTAACTATGGCTACACCTTC,CASSLYLSDILANYGYTF
-,TRBJ2-5,TRBV29-1,TGCAGCGTTGCAGAGCCCCAAGAGACCCAGTACTTC,CSVAEPQETQYF
-,TRBJ2-5,TRBV15,TGTGCCACCAGCATCGGAACTAGAGGAGAGACCCAGTACTTC,CATSIGTRGETQYF
TRBD1,TRBJ2-2,TRBV4-3,TGCGCCAGCAGCCAAGATGTTGGGACAGGGGACACCGGGGAGCTGTTTTTT,CASSQDVGTGDTGELFF
-,TRBJ2-1,TRBV7-7,TGTGCTAGCAGCGACCTAGTGGGGGTTGGTGAGCAGTTCTTC,CASSDLVGVGEQFF
TRBD2,TRBJ2-1,TRBV19,TGTGCCAGTAGTATAATCGGGGGGGACAATACCTACAATGAGCAGTTCTTC,CASSIIGGDNTYNEQFF
-,TRBJ1-4,TRBV23-1,TGCGCCAGCAGCCGAGCCCGTGAAAAACTGTTTTTT,CASSRAREKLFF
-,TRBJ1-1,TRBV24-1,TGTGCCACCAGTGGACTCAGTCATCTGGGGAACACTGAAGCTTTCTTT,CATSGLSHLGNTEAFF
TRBD1,TRBJ2-6,TRBV11-2,TGTGCCAGCAACAACAGGGGAAGCTCTGGGGCCAACGTCCTGACTTTC,CASNNRGSSGANVLTF
TRBD1,TRBJ1-4,TRBV4-1,TGCGCCAGCAGCCAAGGACAGGGGGCAACTAATGAAAAACTGTTTTTT,CASSQGQGATNEKLFF
-,TRBJ2-5,TRBV2,TGTGCCAGCAGTACGAATGTGGTAGAGACCCAGTACTTC,CASSTNVVETQYF
-,TRBJ2-2,TRBV6-5,TGTGCCAGCACCCCGGCGGGGCTCACCGGGGAGCTGTTTTTT,CASTPAGLTGELFF
-,TRBJ1-5,TRBV5-6,TGTGCCAGCAGCTTGGAGGGGACGCCCAATCAGCCCCAGCATTTT,CASSLEGTPNQPQHF
-,TRBJ2-1,TRBV6-5,TGTGCCAGCAGCCTCGACTTGGGCAATGAGCAGTTCTTC,CASSLDLGNEQFF
-,TRBJ2-7,TRBV14,TGTGCCAGCAGCACCCTTGGGCTACGGGAGCAGTACTTC,CASSTLGLREQYF